The 8 T cell receptor beta chains below come from one sample, sequenced in a study of PD-L1 blockade in urothelial cancer. As to time point: pretreatment peripheral blood. TCRdb's table, derived via immunoSEQ multiplex PCR, lists solely in-frame clones and lacks some. The sample holds about 50,000 clones, about 86% seen once. The sequences come from PBMCs, collected around atezolizumab (anti-PD-L1) treatment. The receptors here all came from a man in his 70s with urothelial cancer.

Only one count was recorded for this clone. The V gene is TRBV5-1, the J gene TRBJ1-6, with D unresolved. Germline CDR1 and CDR2: SGHRS and YFSETQ. There are 15 residues in the CDR3. The V end was cut by 1 base, the J end by 10 bases, with 15 bases between. CDR3 DNA sequence: TGCGCCAGCAGCTTGAAACAAAGTGCGGGATCACCCCTCCACTTT. As protein: CASSLKQSAGSPLHF. Filled out from reference TRBV5-1 and TRBJ1-6, the complete variable domain reads KAGVTQTPRYLIKTRGQQVTLSCSPISGHRSVSWYQQTPGQGLQFLFEYFSETQRNKGNFPGRFSGRQFSNSRSEMNVSTLELGDSALYLCASSLKQSAGSPLHFGNGTRLTVT.

This clone appeared once. The CDR3 loop reads CASNSNYGYTF. The CDR3 region has the DNA TGTGCCAGCAACAGTAATTATGGCTACACCTTC. V is TRBV28 and J is TRBJ1-2; D remains unclear. The CDR3 is made up of 11 amino acids. With 7 bases removed from V and 5 bases from J, the gap between germline ends came to 8 bases. Germline V lookup: CDR1 MDHEN, CDR2 SYDVKM.

This chain links TRBV6-5 with TRBJ2-2, with D unclear. V shed 6 bases and J shed 6 bases, with 8 bases lying between them. This CDR3 is built from 12 residues. Germline assignment: CDR1 MNHEY and CDR2 SVGAGI. The CDR3 loop is CASSNNPGELFF. CDR3 DNA sequence: TGTGCCAGCAGCAACAACCCCGGGGAGCTGTTTTTT.

The rearrangement joins TRBV4-3 to TRBJ1-2; no clear D. There are 16 residues in the CDR3. Germline V gene data show CDR1 as LGHNA and CDR2 as YSLEER. Trimming pared 0 bases from V and 1 base from J, leaving 12 bases between. The CDR3 bases are TGCGCCAGCAGCCAAGATATCGCGGCCGGTAACTATGGCTACACCTTC. Protein product: CASSQDIAAGNYGYTF.

This clone has just a few counts. This rearrangement joins TRBV19 to TRBJ1-2; D uncertain. The CDR3 has 13 amino acids. The germline CDR1 and CDR2 sequences are LNHDA and SQIVND (reference sequence). V lost 2 bases and J lost 4, with 8 bases in between. The CDR3 nucleotides read TGTGCCAGTAGTATATCGCGGATCTATGGCTACACCTTC. Encoded protein: CASSISRIYGYTF.

The chain combines TRBV29-1 with TRBJ1-1; possible D gene TRBD1, 6 bases. Germline assignment: CDR1 SQVTM and CDR2 ANQGSEA. The CDR3 runs to 14 residues. With 3 bases removed from V and 5 bases from J, the gap between germline ends came to 16 bases. The CDR3 protein is CSVDPRGGGTEAFF. CDR3 sequence (DNA): TGCAGCGTTGACCCTCGAGGGGGTGGGACTGAAGCTTTCTTT.

This clone was picked up one time. This sequence joins TRBV10-1 and TRBJ1-2, with TRBD1 identical over 7 bases. The J segment lost 12 bases and the V segment lost 8 bases, leaving 15 bases of the junction unmatched. The CDR3 runs 13 residues. Germline loops: CDR1 WNHNN, CDR2 SYGVQD (reference sequence). The CDR3 region has the DNA TGCGCCAGCCTTTGTCTGGGACAGTCTTTCGACACCTTC. This encodes CASLCLGQSFDTF.

The CDR3 reads CASSLSLAGVEEQYF. CDR3 coding DNA: TGCGCCAGCAGCTTGTCCCTAGCGGGAGTGGAAGAGCAGTACTTC. The V gene is TRBV5-1, the J gene TRBJ2-7; the match to TRBD2 covers 10 bases. The ends lost 1 base at V and 7 bases at J; junction bases unmatched: 8. Per the germline V gene, CDR1 is SGHRS and CDR2 is YFSETQ. The CDR3 contains 15 residues.